These 7 T cell receptor beta chains were sequenced from one sample in a study of blood T cells in healthy people across ages. Primers used in a second PCR of about 7 to 12 cycles were a sample-barcoded 5' primer and a J-beta primer mix. TCRdb reanalysed the 5' RACE reads using MiXCR and keeps one entry per CDR3 protein. The table shows under 850,000 distinct CDR3 sequences, with roughly 34% occurring only once. Sequenced: blood. Every receptor here comes from a man aged 18 to 30 in good health.

This clonotype appeared many times. The chain recombines TRBV9 with TRBJ2-7; the D call may be TRBD1 or TRBD2 (5 bases each). This CDR3 region has 14 residues. V lost 4 bases, J lost 2 bases, and 13 bases lay in between. CDR1 is SGDLS and CDR2 is YYNGEE in the germline V gene. The chain's CDR3 is CASSNRDGPYEQYF. CDR3 sequence (DNA): TGTGCCAGCAGCAACCGGGACGGACCCTACGAGCAGTACTTC.

Of note for this clonotype: It is likely a read error, because the conserved phenylalanine at the end of the CDR3 is missing. No DNA is shown, since the ends of the CDR3 on it are uncertain; the CDR3 is the one TCRdb lists. The CDR3 loop reads CASSKVATGRNQPQHS. V gene TRBV21-1 combines with J gene TRBJ1-5. TRBV21-1 constitutes a pseudogene. The CDR3 totals 16 residues, both ends included.

This sequence joins TRBV20-1 and TRBJ2-3; D unclear. With 3 bases removed from V and 0 bases from J, the gap between germline ends came to 13 bases. Looked up from germline, CDR1 is DFQATT and CDR2 is SNEGSKA (reference sequence). The CDR3 contains 15 residues. CDR3 DNA sequence: TGCAGTGCTAGCGGGCTGGATCTTAGCACAGATACGCAGTATTTT. It codes for CSASGLDLSTDTQYF.

This clonotype was recorded a few times. J is TRBJ2-4 and V is TRBV7-2, with 11 bases aligning to TRBD1. Per the germline V gene, CDR1 is SGHTA and CDR2 is FQGNSA. The CDR3 sequence is 16 residues long. V trimming: 5 bases; J trimming: 2 bases; junction bases outside the gene matches: 5. The CDR3 is CASSPGQGASKNIQYF. The CDR3 DNA reads TGTGCCAGCAGCCCCGGACAGGGGGCGTCCAAAAACATTCAGTACTTC.

This clonotype showed up just a few times. V usage is TRBV20-1 and J usage is TRBJ1-2; D is possibly TRBD1 (6 bases). The germline V gene has CDR1 DFQATT and CDR2 SNEGSKA (reference sequence). The CDR3 sequence is 21 residues long. V gave up 4 bases and J gave up 0 bases, with 33 bases separating them. The CDR3 reads CSANGIGGPRRWGDTNYGYTF. For the CDR3, the DNA is TGCAGTGCTAATGGGATAGGGGGACCTCGACGGTGGGGGGACACTAACTATGGCTACACCTTC.

V gene TRBV11-2 combines with J gene TRBJ2-5, with 11 bases identical to TRBD2. In germline, CDR1 is SGHAT, CDR2 FQNNGV. The CDR3 contains 15 residues. V shed 3 bases and J 3 bases; nucleotides not matched to a gene: 3. The CDR3, as DNA: TGTGCCAGCAGCTTTAGCGGGGGGGCCGAAGAGACCCAGTACTTC. Amino acid sequence: CASSFSGGAEETQYF.

This clonotype came up a few times. The chain is built from TRBV6-4 and TRBJ1-2; 9 nucleotides align to TRBD1. The trim removed 4 bases at V and 2 bases at J, leaving 5 bases unmatched. Germline-derived CDR1 and CDR2 are MRHNA and SNTAGT. This CDR3 region has 15 residues. This chain's CDR3 is CASSATGGPNYGYTF. DNA for the CDR3: TGTGCCAGCAGTGCCACAGGGGGCCCCAACTATGGCTACACCTTC.